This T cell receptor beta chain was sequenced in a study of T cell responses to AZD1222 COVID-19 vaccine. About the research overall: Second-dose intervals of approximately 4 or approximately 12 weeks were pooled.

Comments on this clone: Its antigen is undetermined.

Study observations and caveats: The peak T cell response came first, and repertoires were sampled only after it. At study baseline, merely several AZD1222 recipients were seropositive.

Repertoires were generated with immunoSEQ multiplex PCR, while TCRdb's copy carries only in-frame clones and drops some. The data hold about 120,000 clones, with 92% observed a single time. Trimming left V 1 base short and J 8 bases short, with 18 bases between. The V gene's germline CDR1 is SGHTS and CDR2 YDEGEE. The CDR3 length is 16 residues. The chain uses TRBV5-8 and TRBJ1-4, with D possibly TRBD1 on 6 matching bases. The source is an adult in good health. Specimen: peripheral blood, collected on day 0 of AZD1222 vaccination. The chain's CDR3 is CASSLRRGGVREKLFF. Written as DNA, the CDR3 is TGTGCCAGCAGCTTGCGCAGGGGTGGAGTGCGAGAAAAACTGTTTTTT.